A selection of T cell receptor beta chains follows, all from one sample in a study of lymphopenia after photon versus proton radiotherapy. Method: immunoSEQ multiplex PCR; TCRdb's copy keeps in-frame clones and lacks some. The repertoire holds 20,000 or so clones, with 92% as singletons. The specimen comprised peripheral blood, sampled from a patient treated with proton-based radiotherapy. These receptors all stem from a woman aged 70-85 years with pancreatic cancer. Some clones in this sample may be carry-over from other donors' samples. Each CDR3 is given with its conserved first and last residue. D genes are given only for firm matches. The size field is filled for only some rows; it gives once, few, many or a size class.

J gene: TRBJ1-2; clone size: -; V gene: TRBV28; D gene: -; CDR3 length: 13; CDR3 protein: CASITAGGIGYTF; CDR3 DNA: TGTGCCAGCATAACAGCGGGGGGAATTGGCTACACCTTC
J gene: TRBJ2-3; clone size: -; V gene: TRBV7-9; D gene: -; CDR3 length: 13; CDR3 protein: CASSLDGWGEQYF; CDR3 DNA: TGTGCCAGCAGCTTAGATGGGTGGGGTGAGCAGTATTTT
J gene: TRBJ2-1; clone size: -; V gene: TRBV30; D gene: TRBD1; CDR3 length: 16; CDR3 protein: CAWSRRDRGSYNEQFF; CDR3 DNA: TGTGCCTGGAGTAGACGCGACAGGGGTTCCTACAATGAGCAGTTCTTC
J gene: TRBJ2-1; clone size: -; V gene: TRBV27; D gene: -; CDR3 length: 15; CDR3 protein: CASSRTQSSYNEQFF; CDR3 DNA: TGTGCCAGCAGTAGGACTCAGAGCTCCTACAATGAGCAGTTCTTC
J gene: TRBJ1-1; clone size: -; V gene: TRBV11-2; D gene: TRBD1; CDR3 length: 14; CDR3 protein: CASSRGTANTEAFF; CDR3 DNA: TGTGCCAGCAGCCGCGGGACAGCGAACACTGAAGCTTTCTTT
J gene: TRBJ2-7; clone size: -; V gene: TRBV2; D gene: TRBD1; CDR3 length: 13; CDR3 protein: CASRGDTGGEQYF; CDR3 DNA: TGTGCCAGCAGGGGCGACACAGGGGGCGAGCAGTACTTC
J gene: TRBJ1-2; clone size: -; V gene: TRBV11-1; D gene: -; CDR3 length: 16; CDR3 protein: CASSLALVKGSSGYTF; CDR3 DNA: TGTGCCAGCAGCTTAGCCCTGGTAAAGGGGTCTAGTGGCTACACCTTC
J gene: TRBJ2-7; clone size: -; V gene: TRBV27; D gene: TRBD2; CDR3 length: 16; CDR3 protein: CASTKASGGGPHEQYF; CDR3 DNA: TGTGCCAGCACCAAGGCTAGCGGAGGAGGGCCCCACGAGCAGTACTTC
J gene: TRBJ2-2; clone size: -; V gene: TRBV27; D gene: TRBD1; CDR3 length: 15; CDR3 protein: CASSSRTGGTGELFF; CDR3 DNA: TGTGCCAGCAGTTCCCGGACAGGGGGCACCGGGGAGCTGTTTTTT
J gene: TRBJ1-4; clone size: -; V gene: TRBV28; D gene: -; CDR3 length: 14; CDR3 protein: CASSLGETNEKLFF; CDR3 DNA: TGTGCCAGCAGTTTGGGGGAAACTAATGAAAAACTGTTTTTT
J gene: TRBJ1-1; clone size: -; V gene: TRBV28; D gene: -; CDR3 length: 13; CDR3 protein: CASSFGQNTEAFF; CDR3 DNA: TGTGCCAGCAGTTTCGGACAGAACACTGAAGCTTTCTTT
J gene: TRBJ2-7; clone size: -; V gene: TRBV29-1; D gene: -; CDR3 length: 11; CDR3 protein: CSVGDAYEQYF; CDR3 DNA: TGCAGCGTTGGAGATGCCTACGAGCAGTACTTC
J gene: TRBJ2-2; clone size: -; V gene: TRBV5-1; D gene: -; CDR3 length: 15; CDR3 protein: CASSSSFTNTGELFF; CDR3 DNA: TGCGCCAGCAGCTCGAGTTTTACTAACACCGGGGAGCTGTTTTTT
J gene: TRBJ2-2; clone size: -; V gene: TRBV6-5; D gene: -; CDR3 length: 15; CDR3 protein: CATSNREKGTGELFF; CDR3 DNA: TGTGCCACTTCAAACAGGGAAAAGGGCACCGGGGAGCTGTTTTTT
J gene: TRBJ1-5; clone size: -; V gene: TRBV19; D gene: TRBD1; CDR3 length: 16; CDR3 protein: CASSLRGGQAYQPQHF; CDR3 DNA: TGTGCCAGTAGTCTCCGAGGGGGACAGGCCTATCAGCCCCAGCATTTT
J gene: TRBJ1-4; clone size: few; V gene: TRBV15; D gene: -; CDR3 length: 15; CDR3 protein: CATSRDGEGGEKLFF; CDR3 DNA: TGTGCCACCAGCAGAGATGGTGAAGGAGGGGAAAAACTGTTTTTT
J gene: TRBJ2-7; clone size: -; V gene: TRBV6-1; D gene: -; CDR3 length: 12; CDR3 protein: CASRSDSYEQYF; CDR3 DNA: TGTGCCAGCAGATCCGACAGCTACGAGCAGTACTTC
J gene: TRBJ2-6; clone size: -; V gene: TRBV7-2; D gene: -; CDR3 length: 16; CDR3 protein: CASTTSGFAGANVLTF; CDR3 DNA: TGTGCCAGCACCACTTCGGGCTTCGCTGGGGCCAACGTCCTGACTTTC
J gene: TRBJ2-7; clone size: -; V gene: TRBV5-1; D gene: TRBD1; CDR3 length: 12; CDR3 protein: CASSRDSDEQYF; CDR3 DNA: TGCGCCAGCAGCCGGGACAGTGACGAGCAGTACTTC
J gene: TRBJ2-3; clone size: -; V gene: TRBV19; D gene: -; CDR3 length: 14; CDR3 protein: CASKVGMSTDTQYF; CDR3 DNA: TGTGCCAGTAAAGTCGGAATGAGCACAGATACGCAGTATTTT
J gene: TRBJ1-1; clone size: once; V gene: TRBV7-2; D gene: -; CDR3 length: 15; CDR3 protein: CASSGQTGMNTEAFF; CDR3 DNA: TGTGCCAGCAGCGGCCAGACAGGAATGAACACTGAAGCTTTCTTT
J gene: TRBJ2-5; clone size: -; V gene: TRBV2; D gene: TRBD2; CDR3 length: 15; CDR3 protein: CASSVLAGVRETQYF; CDR3 DNA: TGTGCCAGCAGTGTACTAGCGGGAGTGAGAGAGACCCAGTACTTC
J gene: TRBJ2-3; clone size: -; V gene: TRBV7-6; D gene: -; CDR3 length: 15; CDR3 protein: CASSLGLGGTDTQYF; CDR3 DNA: TGTGCCAGCAGCTTAGGTTTGGGAGGTACAGATACGCAGTATTTT
J gene: TRBJ2-2; clone size: -; V gene: TRBV11-2; D gene: TRBD1; CDR3 length: 16; CDR3 protein: CASSFMLQGATGELFF; CDR3 DNA: TGTGCCAGCAGCTTTATGCTACAGGGGGCCACCGGGGAGCTGTTTTTT
J gene: TRBJ1-4; clone size: -; V gene: TRBV6-1; D gene: -; CDR3 length: 16; CDR3 protein: CASSEILGEANEKLFF; CDR3 DNA: TGTGCCAGCAGTGAGATACTGGGAGAGGCTAATGAAAAACTGTTTTTT
J gene: TRBJ2-1; clone size: -; V gene: TRBV6-6; D gene: -; CDR3 length: 15; CDR3 protein: CASSYGGGSNYEQFF; CDR3 DNA: TGTGCCAGCAGTTACGGGGGCGGGAGTAACTATGAGCAGTTCTTC
J gene: TRBJ1-1; clone size: -; V gene: TRBV28; D gene: -; CDR3 length: 19; CDR3 protein: CASSFKRGQGWGMNTEAFF; CDR3 DNA: TGTGCCAGCAGTTTCAAACGGGGGCAGGGGTGGGGTATGAACACTGAAGCTTTCTTT
J gene: TRBJ2-5; clone size: -; V gene: TRBV30; D gene: -; CDR3 length: 13; CDR3 protein: CAWTAQAQETQYF; CDR3 DNA: TGTGCCTGGACAGCCCAGGCACAAGAGACCCAGTACTTC
J gene: TRBJ1-1; clone size: -; V gene: TRBV18; D gene: -; CDR3 length: 13; CDR3 protein: CASSPTVSTEAFF; CDR3 DNA: TGTGCCAGCTCACCAACGGTGAGCACTGAAGCTTTCTTT
J gene: TRBJ2-3; clone size: -; V gene: TRBV2; D gene: -; CDR3 length: 15; CDR3 protein: CASSGRGPGADTQYF; CDR3 DNA: TGTGCCAGCAGTGGACGGGGCCCCGGGGCCGATACGCAGTATTTT
J gene: TRBJ2-7; clone size: -; V gene: TRBV29-1; D gene: TRBD1; CDR3 length: 15; CDR3 protein: CSVEDQETGIHEQYF; CDR3 DNA: TGCAGCGTTGAAGATCAGGAGACAGGGATACACGAGCAGTACTTC
J gene: TRBJ1-1; clone size: -; V gene: TRBV30; D gene: -; CDR3 length: 13; CDR3 protein: CAWRGQPNTEAFF; CDR3 DNA: TGTGCCTGGAGGGGGCAGCCGAACACTGAAGCTTTCTTT
J gene: TRBJ2-1; clone size: -; V gene: TRBV7-2; D gene: TRBD2; CDR3 length: 15; CDR3 protein: CASSMASGRSNEQFF; CDR3 DNA: TGTGCCAGCAGCATGGCTAGCGGGAGAAGCAATGAGCAGTTCTTC
J gene: TRBJ2-3; clone size: -; V gene: TRBV6-1; D gene: -; CDR3 length: 15; CDR3 protein: CASSQLAEGTDTQYF; CDR3 DNA: TGTGCCAGCAGTCAATTAGCGGAAGGCACAGATACGCAGTATTTT
J gene: TRBJ2-1; clone size: -; V gene: TRBV25-1; D gene: TRBD1; CDR3 length: 14; CDR3 protein: CASRGTGVYNEQFF; CDR3 DNA: TGTGCCAGCAGGGGGACAGGGGTTTACAATGAGCAGTTCTTC
J gene: TRBJ2-3; clone size: -; V gene: TRBV19; D gene: -; CDR3 length: 14; CDR3 protein: CASSIGRSTDTQYF; CDR3 DNA: TGTGCCAGTAGTATCGGCAGAAGCACAGATACGCAGTATTTT
J gene: TRBJ1-1; clone size: -; V gene: TRBV28; D gene: -; CDR3 length: 16; CDR3 protein: CASSPHGGALNTEAFF; CDR3 DNA: TGTGCCAGCAGTCCGCACGGGGGGGCTCTGAACACTGAAGCTTTCTTT
J gene: TRBJ1-5; clone size: -; V gene: TRBV6-5; D gene: -; CDR3 length: 13; CDR3 protein: CASSGGGFQPQHF; CDR3 DNA: TGTGCCAGCAGTGGGGGGGGGTTTCAGCCCCAGCATTTT
J gene: TRBJ1-2; clone size: few; V gene: TRBV30; D gene: -; CDR3 length: 11; CDR3 protein: CAWSANYGYTF; CDR3 DNA: TGTGCCTGGAGCGCCAACTATGGCTACACCTTC
J gene: TRBJ1-5; clone size: once; V gene: TRBV19; D gene: TRBD1; CDR3 length: 15; CDR3 protein: CASSNWITGGQPQHF; CDR3 DNA: TGTGCCAGTAGCAATTGGATAACAGGGGGTCAGCCCCAGCATTTT
J gene: TRBJ1-1; clone size: once; V gene: TRBV6-5; D gene: -; CDR3 length: 13; CDR3 protein: CASSPGLNTEAFF; CDR3 DNA: TGTGCCAGCAGTCCTGGACTGAACACTGAAGCTTTCTTT
J gene: TRBJ2-2; clone size: -; V gene: TRBV11-1; D gene: TRBD1; CDR3 length: 14; CDR3 protein: CASSLNQGAGELFF; CDR3 DNA: TGTGCCAGCAGCTTAAACCAGGGGGCCGGGGAGCTGTTTTTT
J gene: TRBJ1-2; clone size: -; V gene: TRBV9; D gene: -; CDR3 length: 17; CDR3 protein: CASSVGQSAASNYGYTF; CDR3 DNA: TGTGCCAGCAGCGTAGGGCAGAGCGCCGCTTCTAACTATGGCTACACCTTC
J gene: TRBJ1-6; clone size: -; V gene: TRBV25-1; D gene: -; CDR3 length: 14; CDR3 protein: CASSGGLINSPLHF; CDR3 DNA: TGTGCCAGCAGTGGGGGACTGATTAATTCACCCCTCCACTTT
J gene: TRBJ2-2; clone size: few; V gene: TRBV7-2; D gene: TRBD2; CDR3 length: 16; CDR3 protein: CASSLTSGSGTGELFF; CDR3 DNA: TGTGCCAGCAGCTTAACTAGCGGGAGCGGAACCGGGGAGCTGTTTTTT